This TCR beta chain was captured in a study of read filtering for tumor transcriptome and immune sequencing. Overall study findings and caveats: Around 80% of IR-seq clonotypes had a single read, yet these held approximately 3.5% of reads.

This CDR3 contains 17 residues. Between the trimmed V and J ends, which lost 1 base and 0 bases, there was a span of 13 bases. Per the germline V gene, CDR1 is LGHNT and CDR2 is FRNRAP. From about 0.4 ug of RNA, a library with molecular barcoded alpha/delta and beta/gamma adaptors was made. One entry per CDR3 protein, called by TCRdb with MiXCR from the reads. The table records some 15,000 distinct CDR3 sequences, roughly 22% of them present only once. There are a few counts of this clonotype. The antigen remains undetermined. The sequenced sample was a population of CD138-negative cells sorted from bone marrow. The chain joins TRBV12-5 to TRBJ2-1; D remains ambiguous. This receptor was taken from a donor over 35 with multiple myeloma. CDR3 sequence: CASGLGNRVSSYNEQFF. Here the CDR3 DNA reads TGTGCTAGTGGTTTGGGTAATCGGGTTAGCTCCTACAATGAGCAGTTCTTC.